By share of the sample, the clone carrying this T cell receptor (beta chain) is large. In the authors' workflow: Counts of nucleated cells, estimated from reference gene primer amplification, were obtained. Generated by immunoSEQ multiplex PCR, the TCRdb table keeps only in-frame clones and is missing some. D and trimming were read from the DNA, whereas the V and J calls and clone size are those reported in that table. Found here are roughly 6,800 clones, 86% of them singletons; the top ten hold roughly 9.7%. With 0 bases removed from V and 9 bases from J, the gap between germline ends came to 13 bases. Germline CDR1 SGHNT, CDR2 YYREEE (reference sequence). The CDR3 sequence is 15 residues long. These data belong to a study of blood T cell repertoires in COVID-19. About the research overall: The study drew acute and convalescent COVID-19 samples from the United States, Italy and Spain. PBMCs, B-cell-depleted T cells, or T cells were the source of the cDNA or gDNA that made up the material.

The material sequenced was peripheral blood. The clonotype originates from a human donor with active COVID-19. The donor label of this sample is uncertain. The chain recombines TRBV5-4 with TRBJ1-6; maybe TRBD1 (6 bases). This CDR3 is CASSLAGTQTSPLHF. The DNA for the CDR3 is TGTGCCAGCAGCTTGGCCGGGACACAAACTTCACCCCTCCACTTT.